The rows below give T cell receptor beta chains drawn from one sample of a study of Ad26.COV2.S vaccination and SARS-CoV-2 variants. Produced via immunoSEQ multiplex PCR; TCRdb's table is partial and in-frame only. The table lists roughly 400,000 clones, less than 95% of them singletons. Sequencing was performed on peripheral blood, taken in a trial of Ad26.COV2.S vaccine versus placebo. The origin of the receptors is a person between 18 and 60 years old who received the Ad26.COV2.S COVID-19 vaccine or a placebo. CDR3s include the opening cysteine and the closing phenylalanine or tryptophan. D genes are given only for firm matches. For some rows the clone size is stated as once, few or many, or as a class when expanded; others skip it.

CDR3aa | CDR3nt | v_gene | len | d_gene | abundance | j_gene
CASSHSLPGQQETQYF | TGTGCCAGCAGTCACTCCCTCCCGGGACAGCAAGAGACCCAGTACTTC | TRBV28 | 16 | TRBD1 | . | TRBJ2-5
CASNSDRVSSTDTQYF | TGTGCCAGCAACTCAGACAGGGTTTCGAGCACAGATACGCAGTATTTT | TRBV27 | 16 | TRBD1 | . | TRBJ2-3
CASSLQGGRDVEGTDTQYF | TGTGCCAGCAGTCTTCAGGGGGGGAGGGACGTCGAGGGCACAGATACGCAGTATTTT | TRBV2 | 19 | . | . | TRBJ2-3
CASSLARPNTGELFF | TGCGCCAGCAGCTTGGCCAGACCGAACACCGGGGAGCTGTTTTTT | TRBV5-1 | 15 | . | . | TRBJ2-2
CASTSPGANTEAFF | TGTGCCAGCACCTCACCCGGGGCAAACACTGAAGCTTTCTTT | TRBV28 | 14 | . | . | TRBJ1-1
CASSESREKLFF | TGCGCCAGCAGTGAGTCGAGGGAAAAACTGTTTTTT | TRBV10-2 | 12 | . | once | TRBJ1-4
CASSYSAGGREQYF | TGTGCCAGCAGTTACTCAGCGGGAGGGCGCGAGCAGTACTTC | TRBV6-5 | 14 | TRBD2 | . | TRBJ2-7
CASETRAGQTKGFRETQYF | TGTGCCAGCGAGACGAGGGCAGGGCAGACGAAGGGTTTTAGAGAGACCCAGTACTTC | TRBV28 | 19 | . | once | TRBJ2-5
CASSPQIGAPYTEAFF | TGTGCCAGCAGCCCCCAAATCGGGGCCCCATACACTGAAGCTTTCTTT | TRBV9 | 16 | . | . | TRBJ1-1
CASSLWEAGTYSGNTIYF | TGTGCCAGCAGCTTGTGGGAGGCAGGGACTTACTCTGGAAACACCATATATTTT | TRBV5-6 | 18 | . | . | TRBJ1-3
CASSQDVPATRRLYEQYF | TGCGCCAGCAGCCAAGATGTCCCGGCCACCCGGAGATTGTACGAGCAGTACTTC | TRBV4-1 | 18 | . | . | TRBJ2-7
CASSFGPGTDNTGELFF | TGCGCCAGCAGCTTTGGGCCCGGGACAGATAACACCGGGGAGCTGTTTTTT | TRBV5-1 | 17 | TRBD1 | . | TRBJ2-2
CASSPPGLNTDTQYF | TGTGCCAGCAGTCCTCCGGGACTTAACACAGATACGCAGTATTTT | TRBV28 | 15 | . | . | TRBJ2-3
CASSYGGSGYNYEQYF | TGTGCCAGCAGTTACGGGGGTAGCGGGTATAACTACGAGCAGTACTTC | TRBV6-5 | 16 | TRBD2 | few | TRBJ2-7
CASSLAGEGYEQYF | TGTGCCAGCAGCTTAGCGGGAGAGGGTTACGAGCAGTACTTC | TRBV28 | 14 | TRBD2 | . | TRBJ2-7